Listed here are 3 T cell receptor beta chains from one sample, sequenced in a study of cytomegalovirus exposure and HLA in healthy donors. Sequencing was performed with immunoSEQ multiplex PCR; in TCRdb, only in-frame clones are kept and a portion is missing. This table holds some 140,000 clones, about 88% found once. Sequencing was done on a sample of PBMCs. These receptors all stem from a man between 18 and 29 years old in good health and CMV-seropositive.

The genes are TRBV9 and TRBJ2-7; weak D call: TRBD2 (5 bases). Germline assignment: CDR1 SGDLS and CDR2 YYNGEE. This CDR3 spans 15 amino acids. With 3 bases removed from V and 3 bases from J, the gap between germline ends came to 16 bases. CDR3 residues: CASSAANGRGYEQYF. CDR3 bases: TGTGCCAGCAGCGCTGCTAATGGACGGGGCTACGAGCAGTACTTC.

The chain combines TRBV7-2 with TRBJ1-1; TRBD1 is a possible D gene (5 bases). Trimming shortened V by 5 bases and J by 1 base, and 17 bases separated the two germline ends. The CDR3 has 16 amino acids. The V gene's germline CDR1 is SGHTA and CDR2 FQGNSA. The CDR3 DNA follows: TGTGCCAGCAGCCCCGGTCGGACACCCCGGAACACTGAAGCTTTCTTT. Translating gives CASSPGRTPRNTEAFF.

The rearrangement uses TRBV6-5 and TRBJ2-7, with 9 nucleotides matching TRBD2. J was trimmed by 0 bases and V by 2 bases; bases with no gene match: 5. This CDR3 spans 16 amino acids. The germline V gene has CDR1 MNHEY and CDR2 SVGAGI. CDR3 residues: CASSYEVAGASYEQYF. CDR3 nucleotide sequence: TGTGCCAGCAGTTACGAGGTAGCGGGAGCCTCCTACGAGCAGTACTTC.